This T cell receptor beta chain was identified during a study of blood T cell repertoires in COVID-19. Measured with immunoSEQ multiplex PCR; TCRdb has only the in-frame clones, and not every one. The table includes around 250,000 clones, around 83% detected once. This sequence was found in a man aged 18 to 30 with active or convalescent COVID-19. The specimen sequenced was peripheral blood.

This CDR3 is CASSFDRGNEQFF. For the CDR3, the DNA is TGTGCCAGCAGCTTTGACAGGGGAAATGAGCAGTTCTTC. This rearrangement joins TRBV5-4 to TRBJ2-1, with 8 bases that match TRBD1. Trimming took 2 bases from V and 7 from J; bases not matched to a gene: 2. This CDR3 spans 13 amino acids. The V gene's germline CDR1 is SGHNT and CDR2 YYREEE (reference sequence).